A single sample gave rise to the 24 T cell receptor beta chains below, sequenced in a study of memory CD4+ T cells and cytomegalovirus serostatus. The sort gate was single viable CD3+CD4+CD8-CD45RO+ cells for memory CD4+ T cells. Assay: immunoSEQ multiplex PCR; the TCRdb copy retains only in-frame clones and omits some. Counted here are around 88,000 clones, over 70% occurring once; the ten biggest clones make up approximately 4%. The sequenced sample consisted of memory CD4+ T cells from blood. The receptors originated from an adult in good health and CMV-seropositive.

The CDR3 region is CASSPLHMTSGNSYEQYF. The CDR3 coding sequence is TGCGCCAGCAGCCCCCTCCACATGACTAGCGGGAACTCCTACGAGCAGTACTTC. The chain combines TRBV5-1 with TRBJ2-7; 11 bases are a match to TRBD2. Losses at the gene ends were 4 bases for V and 0 bases for J; bases not matched to a gene: 12. Germline V gives CDR1 SGHRS, CDR2 YFSETQ. The CDR3 spans 18 residues.

The sample holds one count of this clone. This chain uses TRBV6-6 with TRBJ2-2; D is uncertain. The V and J ends lost 0 bases and 6 bases respectively, with 11 bases between them. The CDR3 consists of 15 residues. Germline lookup yields CDR1 MNHNY and CDR2 SVGAGI (reference sequence). The chain's CDR3 is CASSYSPRRSGELFF. In DNA form, the CDR3 reads TGTGCCAGCAGTTACTCTCCGCGTAGATCCGGGGAGCTGTTTTTT.

The chain uses TRBV5-8 and TRBJ2-1; TRBD2 matches 7 bases. CDR1 and CDR2 (germline): SGHTS, YDEGEE. Trimming cost V 4 bases and J 9 bases; bases outside gene matches: 4. The CDR3 has 12 residues. The CDR3 sequence: CASSRSGGEQFF. The CDR3 DNA is TGTGCCAGCAGCAGATCGGGAGGTGAGCAGTTCTTC.

J is TRBJ2-1 and V is TRBV5-1; tentatively, D is TRBD2 (5 bases). The CDR3 has 13 residues. V lost 4 bases to trimming and J lost 9 bases, with 14 bases between them. The germline V gene encodes CDR1 SGHRS and CDR2 YFSETQ. The DNA of the CDR3 is TGCGCCAGCAGCATCCTACCCAGCGGTGAGCAGTTCTTC. Its protein is CASSILPSGEQFF. Variable domain in full (rest from reference TRBV5-1 and TRBJ2-1): KAGVTQTPRYLIKTRGQQVTLSCSPISGHRSVSWYQQTPGQGLQFLFEYFSETQRNKGNFPGRFSGRQFSNSRSEMNVSTLELGDSALYLCASSILPSGEQFFGPGTRLTVL.

The gene calls are TRBV9 and TRBJ2-3, with D perhaps matching TRBD2 (5 bases). The V and J ends lost 0 bases and 3 bases respectively, with 14 bases between them. CDR3 length equals 16 residues. Germline assignment: CDR1 SGDLS and CDR2 YYNGEE. The CDR3: CASSVGGVAATDTQYF. Written as DNA, the CDR3 is TGTGCCAGCAGCGTAGGGGGAGTGGCAGCGACAGATACGCAGTATTTT.

The CDR3 sequence is CASSLISGRDNEQFF. The CDR3 DNA reads as TGTGCCAGCAGCTTAATTAGCGGGAGGGACAATGAGCAGTTCTTC. The rearrangement uses TRBV7-8 and TRBJ2-1; the match to TRBD2 covers 11 bases. The CDR3 spans 15 residues. With V trimmed by 2 bases and J by 5 bases, 2 bases remained unmatched. Germline V CDR1 and CDR2: SGHVS, FQNEAQ.

The chain couples TRBV11-3 to TRBJ2-5; 12 nucleotides align to TRBD2. CDR1 is SGHNT and CDR2 is YENEEA in the germline V gene. The CDR3 covers 14 residues. V dropped 4 bases and J dropped 7; count of bases not matched to a gene: 4. The CDR3 here is CASSSTSGRTTQYF. The CDR3 nucleotides read TGTGCCAGCAGCTCGACTAGCGGGAGAACGACCCAGTACTTC.

This clone occurred a few times. V gene TRBV5-1 combines with J gene TRBJ2-2, with 9 bases matching TRBD2. The V segment lost 0 bases and the J segment 5 bases; nucleotides outside the gene matches: 5. Germline V gene sequence: CDR1 SGHRS, CDR2 YFSETQ. The CDR3 covers 16 residues. The CDR3 nucleotides are TGCGCCAGCAGCTTGGGCGGGAGGGCCGTAACCGGGGAGCTGTTTTTT. Translating gives CASSLGGRAVTGELFF.

This chain connects TRBV18 to TRBJ2-5, with 12 nucleotides matching TRBD2. The V segment lost 3 bases and the J segment 4 bases; nucleotides outside the gene matches: 15. The CDR3 has 19 residues. The germline V gene encodes CDR1 KGHSH and CDR2 LQKENI. The CDR3 is CASSPNRGRLAGARETQYF. The CDR3 coding sequence is TGTGCCAGCTCACCTAACAGGGGGAGACTAGCGGGAGCTCGAGAGACCCAGTACTTC. Full variable domain (outside the CDR3, taken from reference TRBV18 and TRBJ2-5): NAGVMQNPRHLVRRRGQEARLRCSPMKGHSHVYWYRQLPEEGLKFMVYLQKENIIDESGMPKERFSAEFPKEGPSILRIQQVVRGDSAAYFCASSPNRGRLAGARETQYFGPGTRLLVL.

The chain is built from TRBV21-1 and TRBJ1-5; the table's TRBD1 call for D was not verified on the DNA. TRBV21-1 is a known pseudogene. The CDR3 has 21 amino acids. The CDR3 sequence: CASSKAGTGSRLEYSNQPQHF. CDR3 sequence (DNA): TGTGCCAGCAGCAAAGCGGGGACAGGCAGTCGGTTGGAGTATAGCAATCAGCCCCAGCATTTT.

The J gene is TRBJ1-1, the V gene TRBV12-5; D perhaps matches TRBD1 (6 bases). Trimming pared 0 bases from V and 0 bases from J, leaving 17 bases between. Germline CDR1 reads LGHNT; CDR2 reads FRNRAP. This CDR3 is 18 amino acids long. The CDR3 nucleotides read TGTGCTAGTGGTTTGGTACTCGGGGGGCCCACCATGAACACTGAAGCTTTCTTT. Amino acids: CASGLVLGGPTMNTEAFF.

On this clone itself: Other DNA sequences of this sample code for an identical CDR3. The rearrangement links TRBV5-4 to TRBJ1-1; TRBD1 matches 9 bases. The CDR3 consists of 13 residues. Germline V gives CDR1 SGHNT, CDR2 YYREEE (reference sequence). J gave up 6 bases and V 2 bases, and 2 bases lay outside the gene matches. The CDR3 sequence is CASSLRTGAEAFF. CDR3 nucleotides: TGTGCCAGCAGCTTAAGGACAGGGGCTGAAGCTTTCTTT.

A few counts support this clone. The chain joins TRBV25-1 to TRBJ2-7; 11 nucleotides agree with TRBD1. This CDR3 contains 14 residues. Trimming removed 4 bases from V and 4 bases from J; junction bases left unmatched: 3. Germline V gene data show CDR1 as MGHDK and CDR2 as SYGVNS. The CDR3 spells CASSGTGGPYEQYF. CDR3 coding DNA: TGTGCCAGCAGTGGGACAGGGGGCCCTTACGAGCAGTACTTC.

The gene calls are TRBV28 and TRBJ2-5; D not resolved. The germline CDR1 and CDR2 sequences are MDHEN and SYDVKM. V was pared by 8 bases and J by 0 bases, with 10 bases between. The CDR3 extends over 13 amino acids. The CDR3 DNA sequence: TGTGCCAGCGGACGGCCAAACCAAGAGACCCAGTACTTC. This translates into CASGRPNQETQYF.

This sequence joins TRBV4-3 and TRBJ1-3; a weak D match, TRBD1 (5 bases). In germline, CDR1 is LGHNA, CDR2 YSLEER. With 4 bases removed from V and 4 bases from J, the gap between germline ends came to 14 bases. The CDR3 has 15 residues. CDR3 loop: CASSLGGLNGNTIYF. CDR3 coding DNA: TGCGCCAGCAGCCTCGGGGGGTTGAACGGAAACACCATATATTTT.

DNA of the CDR3: TGTGCCAGCAGCTTCGGGTTTGCATCGTGGACTAGCGCCACCGGGGAGCTGTTTTTT. It translates to CASSFGFASWTSATGELFF. The J gene is TRBJ2-2, the V gene TRBV7-2, with 9 bases aligning to TRBD2. V trimming: 3 bases; J trimming: 4 bases; junction bases outside the gene matches: 15. The germline CDR1 and CDR2 sequences are SGHTA and FQGNSA. The length of the CDR3 is 19 residues.

This clone showed up just a few times. The V and J genes are TRBV10-3 and TRBJ1-5, with 7 nucleotides matching TRBD1. V shed 5 bases and J 5 bases; nucleotides not matched to a gene: 3. This CDR3 comprises 13 residues. The germline gives CDR1 ENHRY, CDR2 SYGVKD. The chain's CDR3 is CAISPQGDQPQHF. In DNA form, the CDR3 reads TGTGCCATCAGTCCCCAGGGGGATCAGCCCCAGCATTTT.

Only one count was recorded for this clone. The V gene is TRBV2, the J gene TRBJ1-2; D may be TRBD1 (5 bases). Between the trimmed V and J ends, which lost 4 bases and 1 base, there was a span of 10 bases. CDR3 length equals 14 residues. Germline V CDR1 and CDR2: SNHLY, FYNNEI. CDR3 DNA: TGTGCCAGCAGTGGGCAGGGAGGTAACTATGGCTACACCTTC. Its protein product is CASSGQGGNYGYTF.

The chain combines TRBV5-5 with TRBJ1-4; TRBD1 matches 7 bases. Germline V gene data show CDR1 as SGHKS and CDR2 as YYEKEE (reference sequence). V dropped 0 bases and J dropped 11; count of bases not matched to a gene: 10. This CDR3 region has 15 residues. The CDR3 reads CASSLEPGQLGKLFF. CDR3 DNA: TGTGCCAGCAGCTTGGAGCCGGGACAGTTGGGGAAACTGTTTTTT.

A single count supports this clone. The V and J genes are TRBV9 and TRBJ1-2, with 10 positions matching TRBD1. CDR3 length equals 14 residues. Germline CDR1 is SGDLS and CDR2 is YYNGEE. V shed 3 bases and J 6 bases; nucleotides not matched to a gene: 5. CDR3 loop: CASSGQGARDGYTF. CDR3 nucleotides: TGTGCCAGCAGCGGACAGGGGGCCCGCGATGGCTACACCTTC. Drawing the rest from reference TRBV9 and TRBJ1-2, the complete variable domain is DSGVTQTPKHLITATGQRVTLRCSPRSGDLSVYWYQQSLDQGLQFLIQYYNGEERAKGNILERFSAQQFPDLHSELNLSSLELGDSALYFCASSGQGARDGYTFGSGTRLTVV.

V usage is TRBV28 and J usage is TRBJ1-5; perhaps TRBD1 as D (5 bases). The CDR3 spans 14 residues. Germline CDR1 MDHEN, CDR2 SYDVKM. V was trimmed by 6 bases and J by 2 bases, leaving 11 bases between them. In DNA form, the CDR3 reads TGTGCCAGCAGCAACGTGGGGGGCAATCAGCCCCAGCATTTT. This encodes CASSNVGGNQPQHF.

This chain joins TRBV5-4 and TRBJ1-2; D is uncertain. The CDR3 covers 15 residues. Per germline, CDR1 SGHNT and CDR2 YYREEE (reference sequence). Trimming removed 2 bases at V and 7 bases at J, with 18 bases between. CDR3 amino acids: CASSFRASQAAGYTF. In DNA, the CDR3 is TGTGCCAGCAGCTTTCGGGCCTCCCAGGCAGCTGGCTACACCTTC.

The rearrangement links TRBV5-4 to TRBJ2-7; TRBD2 matches 7 bases. The V segment lost 2 bases and the J segment 3 bases; nucleotides outside the gene matches: 2. Germline-derived CDR1 and CDR2 are SGHNT and YYREEE (reference sequence). This CDR3 has 13 residues. DNA of the CDR3: TGTGCCAGCAGCTTCGGGACTAACTACGAGCAGTACTTC. Its translation is CASSFGTNYEQYF.

A word on this clone: At one end the junction does not follow the germline gene, possibly because of a read error. The chain has TRBV7-7 and TRBJ2-3, with D possibly being TRBD2 (6 bases). The CDR3 has 15 amino acids. Per the germline V gene, CDR1 is SSHAT and CDR2 is FNYEAQ (reference sequence). The CDR3 loop reads CASSLGAGGTDTQYF. DNA for the CDR3: TGTGCTAGCAGCTTAGGAGCGGGCGGAACAGATACGCAGTATTTT. Full variable domain (rest looked up from reference TRBV7-7 and TRBJ2-3): GAGVSQSPRYKVTKRGQDVTLRCDPISSHATLYWYQQALGQGPEFLTYFNYEAQPDKSGLPSDRFSAERPEGSISTLTIQRTEQRDSAMYRCASSLGAGGTDTQYFGPGTRLTVL.